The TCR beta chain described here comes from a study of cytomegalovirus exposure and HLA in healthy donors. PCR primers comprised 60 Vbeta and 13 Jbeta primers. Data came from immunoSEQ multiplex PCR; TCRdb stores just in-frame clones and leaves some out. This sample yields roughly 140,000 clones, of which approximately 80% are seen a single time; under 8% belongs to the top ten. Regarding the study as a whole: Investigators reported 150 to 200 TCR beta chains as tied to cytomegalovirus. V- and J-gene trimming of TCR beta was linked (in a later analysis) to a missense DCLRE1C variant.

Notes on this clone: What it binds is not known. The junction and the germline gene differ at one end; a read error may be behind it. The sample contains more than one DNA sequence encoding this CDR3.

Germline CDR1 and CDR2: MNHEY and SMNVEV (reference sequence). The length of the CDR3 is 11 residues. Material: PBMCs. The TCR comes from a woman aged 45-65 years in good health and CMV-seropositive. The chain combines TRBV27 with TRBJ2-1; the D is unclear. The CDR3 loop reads CASSSSNEQFF. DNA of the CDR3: TGTGCCAGCAGCTCCTCCAATGAGCAGTTCTTC.